This T cell receptor (beta chain) was identified during a study of T-cell memory formation after mild COVID-19. Study-level information: TCR clusters mostly belonged to single donors.

TCRdb reprocessed the 5' RACE reads with MiXCR, giving one entry per CDR3 protein. The data show about 440,000 distinct CDR3 sequences, with approximately 20% seen just once and 7.5% to 9.5% held by the top ten. Study results and limitations: A subset of responding clones appeared in pre-infection memory, suggesting cross-reactive memory joined.

The CDR3 has 18 residues. Germline V CDR1 and CDR2: MNHEY, SVGAGI. V was clipped by 2 bases and J by 2 bases; unmatched bases: 12. This clonotype has more than one count but fewer than ten. Its antigen is not known. V gene TRBV6-5 combines with J gene TRBJ2-1, with TRBD2 identical over 7 bases. The source of this sequence is an adult woman who had mild COVID-19 (a few samples of this study predate the infection). Cell type and time point are not known. Sample: PBMCs or a T cell subset sorted from them (not recorded which). The CDR3 region is CASSYNSPGAGAYNEQFF. CDR3 in DNA: TGTGCCAGCAGTTACAACTCACCTGGGGCGGGAGCCTACAATGAGCAGTTCTTC.